This TCR beta chain originates from a study of a mutant IDH1 vaccine in newly diagnosed glioma. Study details: Patients previously underwent radiotherapy, temozolomide, or both, and most underwent both.

This clone is medium-sized. The antigen is not known. The table came from immunoSEQ multiplex PCR; TCRdb's copy has only in-frame clones and leaves some out. The table has more than 50,000 clones, over 70% seen once. Looked up from germline, CDR1 is LNHNV and CDR2 is YYDKDF (reference sequence). J was trimmed by 8 bases and V by 1 base; bases with no gene match: 7. CDR3 length: 15 amino acids. Time point of the sample: week 11, during vaccination. Alongside topical imiquimod, each dose of vaccine comprised 300 ug of mutant IDH1 20-mer peptide. Each donor presented with a new WHO grade 3 or 4 astrocytoma that tested IDH1-mutant and showed ATRX loss.

The sample consisted of PBMCs, taken from a glioma patient whose treatment included an IDH1 peptide vaccine. The sequence derives from a man aged 45 to 65 with glioma. The V gene is TRBV15, the J gene TRBJ1-2, with 10 bases that match TRBD1. In nucleotides, the CDR3 is TGTGCCACCAGCAGAGGAACCGGGACAGGGGACGGCTACACCTTC. This sequence encodes CATSRGTGTGDGYTF.